This is a list of T cell receptor beta chains from one sample in a study of cytomegalovirus exposure and HLA in healthy donors. Sequencing used immunoSEQ multiplex PCR; TCRdb keeps in-frame clones, though not all of them. This table has about 200,000 clones, roughly 80% appearing once. The sequencing sample was made of PBMCs. Receptor source: a woman between 25 and 40 years old in good health and CMV-seronegative. Both conserved end residues are part of each CDR3. D genes are given only for firm matches. A clone size is listed for some rows: how often the clone was seen (once, few, many), or a class if it is expanded.

clone size: few
J gene: TRBJ2-3
V gene: TRBV30
D gene: -
CDR3 DNA: TGTGCCTGGAACCGACTGGACACAGATACGCAGTATTTT
CDR3 protein: CAWNRLDTDTQYF

clone size: -
J gene: TRBJ1-2
V gene: TRBV4-1
D gene: TRBD1
CDR3 DNA: TGCGCCAGCAGCCAAGACGGGACAGTCTATGGCTACACCTTC
CDR3 protein: CASSQDGTVYGYTF

clone size: -
J gene: TRBJ2-3
V gene: TRBV19
D gene: TRBD2
CDR3 DNA: TGTGCCAGTAGCACCAGACTAGCTCAGGATACGCAGTATTTT
CDR3 protein: CASSTRLAQDTQYF

clone size: -
J gene: TRBJ2-7
V gene: TRBV29-1
D gene: -
CDR3 DNA: TGCAGCGTTGCTCGAGGGCAGGGGAGCTACGAACAGTACTTC
CDR3 protein: CSVARGQGSYEQYF

clone size: -
J gene: TRBJ2-6
V gene: TRBV28
D gene: -
CDR3 DNA: TGTGCCAGCAGTTTCGGGGAATTCTTCTCTGGGGCCAACGTCCTGACTTTC
CDR3 protein: CASSFGEFFSGANVLTF

clone size: -
J gene: TRBJ2-1
V gene: TRBV15
D gene: TRBD2
CDR3 DNA: TGTGCCACCAGCACGCTCCCGGGACTAATGAATGAGCAGTTCTTC
CDR3 protein: CATSTLPGLMNEQFF

clone size: -
J gene: TRBJ2-7
V gene: TRBV19
D gene: -
CDR3 DNA: TGTGCCAGTAGATCACAGGGAAACCACGAGCAGTACTTC
CDR3 protein: CASRSQGNHEQYF

clone size: -
J gene: TRBJ2-5
V gene: TRBV5-1
D gene: TRBD1
CDR3 DNA: TGCGCCAGCAGAAAAGGGACAGGGGAGACCCAGTACTTC
CDR3 protein: CASRKGTGETQYF

clone size: -
J gene: TRBJ1-2
V gene: TRBV19
D gene: -
CDR3 DNA: TGTGCCAGTAGTATAGATTACAGGACGGCGCATGGCTACACCTTC
CDR3 protein: CASSIDYRTAHGYTF

clone size: -
J gene: TRBJ1-1
V gene: TRBV5-4
D gene: -
CDR3 DNA: TGTGCCAGCAGCTTGGGTAGTAGAATGAACACTGAAGCTTTCTTT
CDR3 protein: CASSLGSRMNTEAFF

clone size: -
J gene: TRBJ1-1
V gene: TRBV13
D gene: -
CDR3 DNA: TGTGCCAGCAGCTTAGTCTCGACTGAAGCTTTCTTT
CDR3 protein: CASSLVSTEAFF

clone size: -
J gene: TRBJ2-1
V gene: TRBV7-9
D gene: TRBD2
CDR3 DNA: TGTGCCAGCACCAGGACTAGCGGGGGGCCCTACAATGAGCAGTTCTTC
CDR3 protein: CASTRTSGGPYNEQFF

clone size: -
J gene: TRBJ2-7
V gene: TRBV19
D gene: TRBD1
CDR3 DNA: TGTGCCAGTTCCCTGGGACAGGGTGCCTACGAGCAGTACTTC
CDR3 protein: CASSLGQGAYEQYF

clone size: -
J gene: TRBJ2-7
V gene: TRBV7-2
D gene: -
CDR3 DNA: TGTGCCAGCAGCTTATTTCCTTTTGTTTCCTACGAGCAGTACTTC
CDR3 protein: CASSLFPFVSYEQYF

clone size: once
J gene: TRBJ2-1
V gene: TRBV7-9
D gene: TRBD2
CDR3 DNA: TGTGCCAGCGGCCTATGGGCTAGCGGGAGCTACAATGAGCAGTTCTTC
CDR3 protein: CASGLWASGSYNEQFF

clone size: once
J gene: TRBJ1-2
V gene: TRBV9
D gene: -
CDR3 DNA: TGTGCCAGCAGCGTTAGTCTCGTGAGATCTAACTATGGCTACACCTTC
CDR3 protein: CASSVSLVRSNYGYTF

clone size: -
J gene: TRBJ1-4
V gene: TRBV19
D gene: -
CDR3 DNA: TGTGCCAGTAGTACCCTCGGAACGGGTGGGGAAAAACTGTTTTTT
CDR3 protein: CASSTLGTGGEKLFF